Following are 19 T cell receptor beta chains from one sample sequenced in a study of cytomegalovirus exposure and HLA in healthy donors. TCRdb keeps only in-frame clones here, not all; method: immunoSEQ multiplex PCR. The sample gives 150,000 to 200,000 clones, approximately 88% of which show up once; approximately 7% is in the top ten. Material for sequencing was PBMCs. Receptors were obtained from a man younger than 35 in good health and CMV-seropositive.

V is TRBV6-1 and J is TRBJ2-5; the match to TRBD1 covers 7 bases. This CDR3 is built from 14 residues. In germline, CDR1 is MNHNS, CDR2 SASEGT. Germline trimming cut 5 bases from V and 5 bases from J; bases unmatched to any gene: 8. CDR3 residues: CASSLGQVWETQYF. The DNA for the CDR3 is TGTGCCAGCAGTTTAGGACAGGTCTGGGAGACCCAGTACTTC.

This clone has just a few counts. In nucleotides, the CDR3 is TGTGCCAGCAGCCCAGGGGTCTCCGTTGAAAAACTGTTTTTT. Its translation is CASSPGVSVEKLFF. V is TRBV7-9 and J is TRBJ1-4, with D possibly matching TRBD1 (6 bases). V lost 5 bases and J lost 7, with 14 bases in between. Germline V gives CDR1 SEHNR, CDR2 FQNEAQ (reference sequence). The CDR3 is 14 amino acids.

The V and J genes are TRBV7-3 and TRBJ1-2, with TRBD1 as a possible D gene (5 bases). The CDR3 consists of 14 residues. The V gene lost 1 base and the J gene lost 2 bases, with 8 bases spanning the gap. The germline CDR1 and CDR2 sequences are SGHTA and FQGTGA. The CDR3 DNA reads as TGTGCCAGCAGCTTAAGGGGGGGAAACTATGGCTACACCTTC. It specifies CASSLRGGNYGYTF.

J is TRBJ2-1 and V is TRBV4-2; 9 nucleotides line up with TRBD2. The trim removed 0 bases at V and 7 bases at J, leaving 10 bases unmatched. CDR3 length: 17 amino acids. Germline CDR1 LGHNA, CDR2 YNFKEQ. In DNA form, the CDR3 reads TGTGCCAGCAGCCAAGAGAACTCGGGACTAGCAGGAAATGAGCAGTTCTTC. Its translation: CASSQENSGLAGNEQFF.

Only one count was recorded for this clone. The chain couples TRBV5-6 to TRBJ2-5; tentative D call: TRBD1 (5 bases). CDR1 is SGHDT, CDR2 YYEEEE, per germline. V lost 4 bases and J 9 bases, leaving 25 bases between the germline ends. There are 16 residues in the CDR3. CDR3 sequence (DNA): TGTGCCAGCAGCCTCCGCAGGGCTAATCCCCTAGAAGCCCAGTACTTC. Its protein product is CASSLRRANPLEAQYF. The whole variable domain, remainder taken from reference TRBV5-6 and TRBJ2-5, is DAGVTQSPTHLIKTRGQQVTLRCSPKSGHDTVSWYQQALGQGPQFIFQYYEEEERQRGNFPDRFSGHQFPNYSSELNVNALLLGDSALYLCASSLRRANPLEAQYFGPGTRLLVL.

In this sample, this clone turned up once. The chain employs TRBV9 and TRBJ1-5, with a tentative D call TRBD1 (5 bases). Germline CDR1 reads SGDLS; CDR2 reads YYNGEE. V shed 0 bases and J shed 3 bases, with 7 bases lying between them. The CDR3 runs 14 residues. The CDR3 region is CASSVGGPNQPQHF. In nucleotides, the CDR3 is TGTGCCAGCAGCGTAGGGGGCCCCAATCAGCCCCAGCATTTT.

The V gene is TRBV7-3, the J gene TRBJ1-1, with D tentatively TRBD1 (6 bases). The CDR3 covers 14 residues. Germline values: CDR1 SGHTA, CDR2 FQGTGA. V lost 5 bases to trimming and J lost 4 bases, with 14 bases between them. In nucleotides, the CDR3 is TGTGCCAGCAGCCCAGAGACAGGACTCACTGAAGCTTTCTTT. It translates to CASSPETGLTEAFF.

The gene calls are TRBV9 and TRBJ2-5; the match to TRBD2 covers 9 bases. The CDR3 runs 15 residues. Germline values: CDR1 SGDLS, CDR2 YYNGEE. J gave up 2 bases and V 6 bases, and 8 bases lay outside the gene matches. CDR3 bases: TGTGCCAGCACTCCTGGCGGGAGGGTACAAGAGACCCAGTACTTC. Its translation: CASTPGGRVQETQYF.

The J gene is TRBJ2-4, the V gene TRBV18, with a weak D call TRBD1 (5 bases). Germline assignment: CDR1 KGHSH and CDR2 LQKENI. The CDR3 is 14 residues long. Trimming shortened V by 3 bases and J by 0 bases, and 6 bases separated the two germline ends. Written as DNA, the CDR3 is TGTGCCAGCTCACCGGGGCTAGCCAAAAACATTCAGTACTTC. Translated: CASSPGLAKNIQYF.

CDR3 amino acids: CASSLYTGDGEAFF. The CDR3 DNA follows: TGTGCCAGCAGTTTATATACAGGGGACGGTGAAGCTTTCTTT. V usage is TRBV27 and J usage is TRBJ1-1; 7 bases match TRBD1. Germline V gene lookup returns CDR1 MNHEY and CDR2 SMNVEV (reference sequence). The V segment lost 1 base and the J segment 7 bases; nucleotides outside the gene matches: 6. This CDR3 region has 14 residues.

This CDR3 is CASSQVIGGGGYTF. CDR3 sequence (DNA): TGCGCCAGCAGCCAAGTAATCGGGGGAGGCGGCTACACCTTC. The chain uses TRBV4-1 and TRBJ1-2; a weak D match, TRBD1 (5 bases). Germline V gives CDR1 MGHRA, CDR2 YSYEKL. The CDR3 contains 14 residues. With 1 base removed from V and 8 bases from J, the gap between germline ends came to 14 bases.

In this sample, this clone turned up once. The chain joins TRBV18 to TRBJ1-4; possibly TRBD1 for D (5 bases). The V and J ends lost 4 bases and 5 bases respectively, with 14 bases between them. In germline, CDR1 is KGHSH, CDR2 LQKENI. The CDR3 is 15 amino acids. The CDR3 DNA is TGTGCCAGCTCACTAGACAGCCGCCCCAATGAAAAACTGTTTTTT. It translates to CASSLDSRPNEKLFF.

V usage is TRBV7-2 and J usage is TRBJ1-4, with D possibly matching TRBD1 (5 bases). The germline V gene encodes CDR1 SGHTA and CDR2 FQGNSA. Trimming took 1 base from V and 4 from J, leaving 10 bases between them. The CDR3 is 15 amino acids. In DNA form, the CDR3 reads TGTGCCAGCAGCTTAGGGGGCATCTTTAATGAAAAACTGTTTTTT. Protein product: CASSLGGIFNEKLFF.

This clone was recorded once. The rearrangement joins TRBV29-1 to TRBJ2-7, with D perhaps matching TRBD1 (6 bases). Trimming cost V 2 bases and J 0 bases, with 8 bases left between them. There are 13 residues in the CDR3. Germline assignment: CDR1 SQVTM and CDR2 ANQGSEA. CDR3: CSVENRASYEQYF. In DNA, the CDR3 is TGCAGCGTTGAAAACAGGGCCTCCTACGAGCAGTACTTC.

The chain couples TRBV27 to TRBJ2-1; D is uncertain. The CDR3 is 13 amino acids. CDR1 and CDR2 from the germline V gene are MNHEY and SMNVEV (reference sequence). V shed 7 bases and J shed 3 bases, with 10 bases lying between them. CDR3 sequence reads: CASTSVVYNEQFF. Here the CDR3 DNA reads TGTGCCAGCACCAGCGTGGTCTACAATGAGCAGTTCTTC.

This sequence joins TRBV6-5 and TRBJ2-7; TRBD2 matches 13 bases. The germline V gene encodes CDR1 MNHEY and CDR2 SVGAGI. The junction had 1 base not matched to a gene; V was cut back by 3 bases and J by 5 bases. There are 14 residues in the CDR3. The CDR3 DNA sequence: TGTGCCAGCAGTTATGGACTAGCGGGAGACGAGCAGTACTTC. It specifies CASSYGLAGDEQYF.

V usage is TRBV19 and J usage is TRBJ1-5; 7 nucleotides agree with TRBD1. V lost 7 bases and J lost 4; bases outside the gene matches: 10. This CDR3 has 15 amino acids. The germline V gene has CDR1 LNHDA and CDR2 SQIVND (reference sequence). For the CDR3, the DNA is TGTGCCAGTACCCTTACAGGGGTAAGGAATCAGCCCCAGCATTTT. This translates into CASTLTGVRNQPQHF. The variable domain in full, with the rest retrieved from reference TRBV19 and TRBJ1-5, is DGGITQSPKYLFRKEGQNVTLSCEQNLNHDAMYWYRQDPGQGLRLIYYSQIVNDFQKGDIAEGYSVSREKKESFPLTVTSAQKNPTAFYLCASTLTGVRNQPQHFGDGTRLSIL.

J is TRBJ2-3 and V is TRBV5-1; 8 nucleotides line up with TRBD2. J lost 9 bases, V lost 0 bases, and 12 bases had no gene match. The CDR3 covers 16 residues. CDR1 SGHRS and CDR2 YFSETQ come from the germline V gene. In DNA form, the CDR3 reads TGCGCCAGCAGCTTGGGGACCGGGACTAGATGGGACACGCAGTATTTT. Its protein product is CASSLGTGTRWDTQYF.

A single count supports this clone. J is TRBJ1-1 and V is TRBV6-1; 8 bases agree with TRBD1. J lost 1 base, V lost 3 bases, and 10 bases had no gene match. This CDR3 spans 17 amino acids. The germline gives CDR1 MNHNS, CDR2 SASEGT. The CDR3 nucleotides read TGTGCCAGCAGTGATGACAGGGGTTTCACTCCGAACACTGAAGCTTTCTTT. This codes for CASSDDRGFTPNTEAFF.